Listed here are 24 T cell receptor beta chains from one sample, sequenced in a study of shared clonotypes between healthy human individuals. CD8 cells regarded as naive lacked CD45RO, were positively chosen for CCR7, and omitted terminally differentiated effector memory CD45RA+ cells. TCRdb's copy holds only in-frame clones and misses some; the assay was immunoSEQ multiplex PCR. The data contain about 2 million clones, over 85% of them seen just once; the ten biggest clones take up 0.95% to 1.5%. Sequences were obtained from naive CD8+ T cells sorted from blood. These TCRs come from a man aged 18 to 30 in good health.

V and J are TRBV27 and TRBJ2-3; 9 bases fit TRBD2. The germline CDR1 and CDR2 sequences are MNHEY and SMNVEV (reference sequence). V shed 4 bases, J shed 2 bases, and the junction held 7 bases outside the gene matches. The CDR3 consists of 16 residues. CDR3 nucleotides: TGTGCCAGCAGTTACGGCGGGGGGGACACCACAGATACGCAGTATTTT. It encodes CASSYGGGDTTDTQYF.

The DNA for the CDR3 is TGCGCCAGCAGTGTGAAACTAGCAGATACGCAGTATTTT. This gives the protein CASSVKLADTQYF. This chain connects TRBV10-1 to TRBJ2-3, with a tentative D call TRBD2 (5 bases). Per germline, CDR1 WNHNN and CDR2 SYGVQD (reference sequence). V was cut by 4 bases and J by 4 bases, with 9 bases left in between. This CDR3 is built from 13 residues.

The CDR3: CASSQESIAGAGYNEQFF. The DNA for the CDR3 is TGCGCCAGCAGCCAAGAATCAATAGCGGGAGCGGGATACAATGAGCAGTTCTTC. The chain uses TRBV4-3 and TRBJ2-1; 9 bases agree with TRBD2. The germline CDR1 and CDR2 sequences are LGHNA and YSLEER. J lost 4 bases, V lost 0 bases, and 10 bases had no gene match. The CDR3 length is 18 residues.

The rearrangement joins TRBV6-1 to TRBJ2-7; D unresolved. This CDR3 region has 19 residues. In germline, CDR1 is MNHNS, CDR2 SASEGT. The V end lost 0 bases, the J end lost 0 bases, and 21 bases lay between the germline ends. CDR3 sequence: CASSEALGQPVSSSYEQYF. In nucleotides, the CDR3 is TGTGCCAGCAGTGAAGCGCTTGGGCAGCCGGTTTCCTCCTCCTACGAGCAGTACTTC.

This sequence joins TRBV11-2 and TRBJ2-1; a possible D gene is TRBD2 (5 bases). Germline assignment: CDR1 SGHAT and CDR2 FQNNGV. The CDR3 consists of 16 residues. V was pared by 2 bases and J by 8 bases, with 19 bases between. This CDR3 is CASSLLSNAGGHEQFF. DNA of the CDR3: TGTGCCAGCAGCTTACTGAGTAACGCGGGCGGCCATGAGCAGTTCTTC.

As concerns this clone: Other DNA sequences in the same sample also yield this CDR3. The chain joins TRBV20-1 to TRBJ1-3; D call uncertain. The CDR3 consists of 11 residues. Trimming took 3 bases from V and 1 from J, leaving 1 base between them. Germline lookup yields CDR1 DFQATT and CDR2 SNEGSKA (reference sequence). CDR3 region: CSASSGNTIYF. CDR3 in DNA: TGCAGTGCTAGTTCTGGAAACACCATATATTTT.

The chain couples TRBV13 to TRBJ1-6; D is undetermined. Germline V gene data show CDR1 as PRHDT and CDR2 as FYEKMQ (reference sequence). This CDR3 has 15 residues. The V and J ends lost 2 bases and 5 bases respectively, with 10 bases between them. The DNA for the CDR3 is TGTGCCAGCAGCTTAACCGGGGTAAATAATTCACCCCTCCACTTT. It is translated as CASSLTGVNNSPLHF.

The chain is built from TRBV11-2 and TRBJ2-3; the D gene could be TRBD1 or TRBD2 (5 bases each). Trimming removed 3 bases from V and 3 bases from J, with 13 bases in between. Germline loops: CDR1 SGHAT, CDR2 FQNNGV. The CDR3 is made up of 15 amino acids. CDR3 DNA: TGTGCCAGCAGCTTTTGGGGGAACCCAACAGATACGCAGTATTTT. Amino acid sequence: CASSFWGNPTDTQYF.

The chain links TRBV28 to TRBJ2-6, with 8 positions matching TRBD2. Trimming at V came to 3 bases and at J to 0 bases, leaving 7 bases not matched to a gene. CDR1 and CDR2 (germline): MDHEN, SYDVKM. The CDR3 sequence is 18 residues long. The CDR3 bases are TGTGCCAGCAGTTTCGGGCGGGGGGTCCTCTCTGGGGCCAACGTCCTGACTTTC. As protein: CASSFGRGVLSGANVLTF.

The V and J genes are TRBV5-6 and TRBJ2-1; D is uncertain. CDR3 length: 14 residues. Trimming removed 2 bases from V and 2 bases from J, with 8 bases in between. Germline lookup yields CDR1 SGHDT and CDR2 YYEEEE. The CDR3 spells CASSFIPPYNEQFF. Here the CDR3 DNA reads TGTGCCAGCAGCTTTATTCCCCCCTACAATGAGCAGTTCTTC.

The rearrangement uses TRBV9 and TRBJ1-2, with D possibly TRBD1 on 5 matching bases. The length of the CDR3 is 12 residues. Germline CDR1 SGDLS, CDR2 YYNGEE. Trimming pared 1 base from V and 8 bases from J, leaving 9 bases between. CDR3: CASSVSQGGYTF. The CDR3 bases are TGTGCCAGCAGCGTAAGCCAGGGAGGCTACACCTTC.

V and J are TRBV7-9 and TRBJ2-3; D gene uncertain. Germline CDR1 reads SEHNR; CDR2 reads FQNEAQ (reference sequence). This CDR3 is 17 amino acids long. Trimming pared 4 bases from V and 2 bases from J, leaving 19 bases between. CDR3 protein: CASSSYPPRTTTDTQYF. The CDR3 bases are TGTGCCAGCAGCTCATACCCCCCTCGGACCACCACAGATACGCAGTATTTT. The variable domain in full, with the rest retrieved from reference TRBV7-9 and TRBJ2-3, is DTGVSQNPRHKITKRGQNVTFRCDPISEHNRLYWYRQTLGQGPEFLTYFQNEAQLEKSRLLSDRFSAERPKGSFSTLEIQRTEQGDSAMYLCASSSYPPRTTTDTQYFGPGTRLTVL.

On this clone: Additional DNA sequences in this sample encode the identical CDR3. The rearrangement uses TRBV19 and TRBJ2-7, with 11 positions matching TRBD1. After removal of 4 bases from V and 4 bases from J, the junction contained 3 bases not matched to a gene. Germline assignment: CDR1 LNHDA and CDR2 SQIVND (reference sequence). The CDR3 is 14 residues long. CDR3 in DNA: TGTGCCAGTAGTACCGGACAGGGGGCGTACGAGCAGTACTTC. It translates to CASSTGQGAYEQYF.

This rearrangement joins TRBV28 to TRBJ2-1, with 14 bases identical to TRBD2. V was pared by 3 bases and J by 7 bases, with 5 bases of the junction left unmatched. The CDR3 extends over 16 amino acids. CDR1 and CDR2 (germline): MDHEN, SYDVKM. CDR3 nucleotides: TGTGCCAGCAGTTTCGCCTGGACTAGCGGGGGGAATGAGCAGTTCTTC. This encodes CASSFAWTSGGNEQFF.

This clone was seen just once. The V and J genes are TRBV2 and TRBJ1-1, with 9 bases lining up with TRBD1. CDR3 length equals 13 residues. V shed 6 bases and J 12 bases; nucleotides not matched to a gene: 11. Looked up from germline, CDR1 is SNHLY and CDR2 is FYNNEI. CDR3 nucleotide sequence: TGTGCCAGCAGCCCCGGGACAGGGAAAAGGACTTTCTTT. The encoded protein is CASSPGTGKRTFF.

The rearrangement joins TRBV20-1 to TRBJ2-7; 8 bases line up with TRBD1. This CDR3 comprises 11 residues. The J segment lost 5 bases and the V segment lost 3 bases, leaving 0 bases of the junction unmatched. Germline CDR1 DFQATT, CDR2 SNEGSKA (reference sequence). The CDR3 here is CSARDRDEQYF. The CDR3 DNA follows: TGCAGTGCTAGGGACAGGGACGAGCAGTACTTC.

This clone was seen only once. CDR3 region: CASSAPPSGGPNEQFF. In nucleotides, the CDR3 is TGTGCCAGCAGCGCGCCCCCCTCGGGAGGGCCCAATGAGCAGTTCTTC. The J gene is TRBJ2-1, the V gene TRBV9; 8 nucleotides line up with TRBD2. The CDR3 length is 16 residues. Trimming took 3 bases from V and 6 from J; bases not matched to a gene: 11. Per the germline V gene, CDR1 is SGDLS and CDR2 is YYNGEE.

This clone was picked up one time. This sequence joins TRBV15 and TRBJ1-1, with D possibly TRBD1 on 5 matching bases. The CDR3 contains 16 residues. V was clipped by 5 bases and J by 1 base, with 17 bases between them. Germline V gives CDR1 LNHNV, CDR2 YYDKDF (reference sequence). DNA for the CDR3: TGTGCCACCAGCCTCGGGAGATCAGGGAGGAACACTGAAGCTTTCTTT. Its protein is CATSLGRSGRNTEAFF.

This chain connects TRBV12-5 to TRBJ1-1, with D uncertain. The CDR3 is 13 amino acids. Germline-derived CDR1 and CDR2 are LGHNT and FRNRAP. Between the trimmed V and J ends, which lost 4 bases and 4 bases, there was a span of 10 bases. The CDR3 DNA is TGTGCTAGTGGTTGGGAGGACCTCACTGAAGCTTTCTTT. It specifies CASGWEDLTEAFF.

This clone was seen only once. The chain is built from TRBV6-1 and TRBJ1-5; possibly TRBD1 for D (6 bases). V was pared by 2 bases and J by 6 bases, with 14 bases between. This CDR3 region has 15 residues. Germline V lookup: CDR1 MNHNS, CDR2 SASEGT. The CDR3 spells CASSELGGAGQPQHF. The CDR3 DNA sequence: TGTGCCAGCAGTGAATTGGGGGGGGCAGGTCAGCCCCAGCATTTT.

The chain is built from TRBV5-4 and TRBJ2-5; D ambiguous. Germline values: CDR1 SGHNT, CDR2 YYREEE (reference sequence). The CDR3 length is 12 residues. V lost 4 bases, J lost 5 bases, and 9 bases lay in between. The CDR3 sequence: CASSPNWETQYF. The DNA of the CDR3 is TGTGCCAGCAGCCCAAATTGGGAGACCCAGTACTTC.

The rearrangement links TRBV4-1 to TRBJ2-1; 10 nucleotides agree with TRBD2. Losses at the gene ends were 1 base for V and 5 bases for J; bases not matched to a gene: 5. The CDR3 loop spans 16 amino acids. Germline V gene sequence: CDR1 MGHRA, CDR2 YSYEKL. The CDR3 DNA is TGCGCCAGCAGCCAAGTAGCGGGGGGAACCAACAATGAGCAGTTCTTC. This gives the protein CASSQVAGGTNNEQFF.

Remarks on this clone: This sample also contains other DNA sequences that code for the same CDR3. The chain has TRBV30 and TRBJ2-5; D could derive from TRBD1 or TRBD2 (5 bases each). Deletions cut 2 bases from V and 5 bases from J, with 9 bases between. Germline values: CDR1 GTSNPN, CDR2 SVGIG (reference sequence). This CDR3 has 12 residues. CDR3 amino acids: CAWSWDGETQYF. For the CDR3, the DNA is TGTGCCTGGAGTTGGGACGGGGAGACCCAGTACTTC.

Here the CDR3 reads CASSALAGNTIYF. The CDR3, as DNA: TGTGCCAGCAGTGCCCTTGCTGGAAACACCATATATTTT. V usage is TRBV2 and J usage is TRBJ1-3, with D unclear. CDR3 length: 13 amino acids. CDR1 and CDR2 (germline): SNHLY, FYNNEI. Trimming removed 4 bases at V and 2 bases at J, with 6 bases between. The whole variable domain, filled in from reference TRBV2 and TRBJ1-3, reads EPEVTQTPSHQVTQMGQEVILRCVPISNHLYFYWYRQILGQKVEFLVSFYNNEISEKSEIFDDQFSVERPDGSNFTLKIRSTKLEDSAMYFCASSALAGNTIYFGEGSWLTVV.